This T cell receptor beta chain is from a study of blood T cells in healthy people across ages. The study's findings and limits: It was found that TCR beta diversity correlated strongly with the percentage of naive T cells.

PBMCs, at least 6.5 million per sample, were isolated. The authors extracted at least 5 micrograms of total RNA per sample. Next came a second PCR, run for roughly 6 to 11 cycles, which used a sample-barcoded 5' primer along with a J-beta primer mix. Template switching added a 12-random-nucleotide identifier to every cDNA molecule. TCRdb reprocessed the 5' RACE reads with MiXCR, giving one entry per CDR3 protein. The sample has hundreds of thousands of distinct CDR3 sequences, roughly 49% seen once. Details on this clonotype: The target antigen is unknown.

This CDR3 has 14 amino acids. Looked up from germline, CDR1 is ENHRY and CDR2 is SYGVKD. Trimming removed 3 bases from V and 3 bases from J; junction bases left unmatched: 1. The chain joins TRBV10-3 to TRBJ2-5; 10 positions agree with TRBD2. This clonotype was sampled from a woman aged 55-70 years in good health. Sequencing was performed on blood. The CDR3 loop is CAISETSGEETQYF. The CDR3 nucleotides are TGTGCCATCAGTGAAACTAGCGGGGAAGAGACCCAGTACTTC.